These 28 T cell receptor beta chains were all obtained from the same sample, sequenced in a study of response to subunit inactivated influenza vaccine. Each CDR3 protein gets one entry after TCRdb re-called the RT-PCR reads with MiXCR. There are hundreds of thousands of distinct CDR3 sequences in the sample; 10% to 15% occur only once, and roughly 13% lies in the top ten. This specimen was PBMCs from blood, taken roughly 48 days after vaccination. These receptors were taken from a man over 45 who received an inactivated influenza vaccine.

This clonotype was counted ten times or more. The J gene is TRBJ2-6, the V gene TRBV27; D is undetermined. Germline CDR1 and CDR2: MNHEY and SMNVEV (reference sequence). Between the trimmed V and J ends, which lost 5 bases and 2 bases, there was a span of 7 bases. The CDR3 covers 14 residues. In nucleotides, the CDR3 is TGTGCCAGCAGTGGCGTTCCTGGGGCCAACGTCCTGACTTTC. It is translated as CASSGVPGANVLTF.

The rearrangement uses TRBV7-2 and TRBJ2-7; 8 bases align to TRBD1. This CDR3 comprises 14 residues. Germline V gene data show CDR1 as SGHTA and CDR2 as FQGNSA. V shed 1 base, J shed 7 bases, and the junction held 6 bases outside the gene matches. CDR3 sequence (DNA): TGTGCCAGCAGCTTAGGCAGGGGGCGTGGAGAGCAGTACTTC. Amino acid sequence: CASSLGRGRGEQYF.

The chain couples TRBV6-5 to TRBJ1-4; the D is unclear. The CDR3 contains 14 residues. V was clipped by 2 bases and J by 7 bases, with 11 bases between them. The germline gives CDR1 MNHEY, CDR2 SVGAGI. CDR3 sequence: CASSYAAEGEKLFF. In DNA, the CDR3 is TGTGCCAGCAGTTACGCCGCGGAGGGTGAAAAACTGTTTTTT.

The chain couples TRBV29-1 to TRBJ2-1; 7 bases map to TRBD1. Germline V gives CDR1 SQVTM, CDR2 ANQGSEA. Unmatched junction bases numbered 17, after V lost 4 bases and J lost 8 bases. The CDR3 loop spans 16 amino acids. CDR3 protein: CSVVGSTGPNWDEQFF. CDR3 in DNA: TGCAGCGTTGTAGGATCGACAGGGCCTAATTGGGATGAGCAGTTCTTC.

This clonotype appeared a few times. The chain has TRBV5-1 and TRBJ2-5, with 11 nucleotides matching TRBD1. The V gene end was trimmed by 5 bases and the J gene end by 5 bases; junction bases not matched to a gene: 8. Germline CDR1 and CDR2: SGHRS and YFSETQ. The CDR3 is 15 residues long. DNA for the CDR3: TGCGCCAGCAGGCAGGGACAGGGGGATGCGGAGACCCAGTACTTC. Translation gives CASRQGQGDAETQYF.

This clonotype was counted between two and nine times. The chain carries TRBV24-1 and TRBJ2-1; 9 bases fit TRBD1. CDR1 KGHDR and CDR2 SFDVKD come from the germline V gene. The CDR3 length is 17 residues. Germline trimming cut 0 bases from V and 7 bases from J; bases unmatched to any gene: 9. The CDR3 here is CATSDLQRGQGRNEQFF. Here the CDR3 DNA reads TGTGCCACCAGTGATTTGCAGCGGGGACAGGGTAGGAATGAGCAGTTCTTC.

This clonotype was recorded a few times. The chain has TRBV5-1 and TRBJ2-1, with 11 positions matching TRBD2. In germline, CDR1 is SGHRS, CDR2 YFSETQ. With V trimmed by 1 base and J by 2 bases, 5 bases remained unmatched. The CDR3 spans 17 residues. The CDR3 is CASSLPPSGRPYNEQFF. As DNA, the CDR3 is TGCGCCAGCAGCTTGCCCCCTAGCGGGAGGCCCTACAATGAGCAGTTCTTC.

The chain has TRBV27 and TRBJ2-2; perhaps TRBD2 as D (5 bases). This CDR3 contains 15 residues. The V and J ends lost 8 bases and 6 bases respectively, with 19 bases between them. Germline V lookup: CDR1 MNHEY, CDR2 SMNVEV (reference sequence). The CDR3 protein is CASAIEGRMAGELFF. The CDR3 nucleotides are TGTGCCAGCGCCATAGAGGGCAGGATGGCCGGGGAGCTGTTTTTT.

J is TRBJ1-4 and V is TRBV6-6; D possibly corresponds to TRBD1 (5 bases). Trimming took off 6 bases at V and 3 bases at J, with 8 bases between the two ends. Germline CDR1 reads MNHNY; CDR2 reads SVGAGI (reference sequence). CDR3 length equals 13 residues. CDR3 DNA: TGTGCCAGCAGGGAAGGGGCTAATGAAAAACTGTTTTTT. Its protein product is CASREGANEKLFF.

This clonotype turned up a few times. This chain joins TRBV6-2 or TRBV6-3 and TRBJ2-1, with 12 bases fitting TRBD2. Germline assignment: CDR1 MNHEY and CDR2 SVGEGT. The CDR3 runs to 17 residues. V dropped 10 bases and J dropped 6; count of bases not matched to a gene: 16. CDR3 DNA sequence: TGTGCCAACCTAGCCCCCGGACTAGCGGGAATTGGCAATGAGCAGTTCTTC. As protein: CANLAPGLAGIGNEQFF.

This clonotype was counted only a few times. V and J are TRBV5-5 and TRBJ2-5; maybe TRBD1 (6 bases). The length of the CDR3 is 16 residues. CDR1 SGHKS and CDR2 YYEKEE come from the germline V gene (reference sequence). V lost 0 bases and J lost 1, with 13 bases in between. In DNA form, the CDR3 reads TGTGCCAGCAGCTTGGGGGCCCGGACAGCCCAAGAGACCCAGTACTTC. It specifies CASSLGARTAQETQYF. The full variable domain, its missing parts supplied by reference TRBV5-5 and TRBJ2-5, is DAGVTQSPTHLIKTRGQQVTLRCSPISGHKSVSWYQQVLGQGPQFIFQYYEKEERGRGNFPDRFSARQFPNYSSELNVNALLLGDSALYLCASSLGARTAQETQYFGPGTRLLVL.

V and J are TRBV12-3 or TRBV12-4 and TRBJ2-1; TRBD2 matches 15 bases. The CDR3 length is 16 residues. V was pared by 6 bases and J by 4 bases, with 4 bases of the junction left unmatched. The CDR3 DNA reads as TGTGCCAGCAGCGGACTAGCGGGGGGGAATTACAATGAGCAGTTCTTC. It codes for CASSGLAGGNYNEQFF.

The rearrangement links TRBV20-1 to TRBJ2-3; D gene ambiguous. Germline lookup yields CDR1 DFQATT and CDR2 SNEGSKA (reference sequence). This CDR3 has 12 amino acids. CDR3 sequence reads: CSALWGTDTQYF. Written as DNA, the CDR3 is TGCAGCGCCCTCTGGGGCACAGATACGCAGTATTTT.

This clonotype was found many times. The CDR3 sequence is CASSLGRSVVSYNEQFF. The CDR3 nucleotides are TGCGCCAGCAGCTTGGGCCGCAGTGTCGTCTCCTACAATGAGCAGTTCTTC. V usage is TRBV5-1 and J usage is TRBJ2-1; D is unresolved. V lost 0 bases and J 0 bases, leaving 13 bases between the germline ends. Germline values: CDR1 SGHRS, CDR2 YFSETQ. This CDR3 contains 17 residues.

V gene TRBV12-3 or TRBV12-4 combines with J gene TRBJ2-2, with D possibly matching TRBD1 (6 bases). With 5 bases removed from V and 2 bases from J, the gap between germline ends came to 18 bases. The CDR3 sequence is 17 residues long. CDR3 residues: CASSTTGHEINTGELFF. The CDR3 DNA sequence: TGTGCCAGCAGTACCACAGGGCACGAGATCAACACCGGGGAGCTGTTTTTT.

This chain links TRBV7-8 with TRBJ2-3, with 7 bases identical to TRBD2. With 1 base clipped from V and 7 bases from J, the junction kept 8 bases outside the gene matches. The V gene's germline CDR1 is SGHVS and CDR2 FQNEAQ. The CDR3 length is 15 residues. The CDR3 loop is CASSLGTRGRYTQYF. CDR3 bases: TGTGCCAGCAGCTTAGGGACTAGGGGTCGGTATACGCAGTATTTT.

CDR3 region: CASSVPGPKGTEAFF. The CDR3 DNA reads TGCGCCAGCAGCGTTCCAGGGCCAAAAGGGACTGAAGCTTTCTTT. V gene TRBV5-1 combines with J gene TRBJ1-1; perhaps TRBD1 as D (5 bases). Germline V gene lookup returns CDR1 SGHRS and CDR2 YFSETQ. This CDR3 has 15 amino acids. V was trimmed by 4 bases and J by 5 bases, leaving 18 bases between them.

The chain uses TRBV20-1 and TRBJ2-2, with TRBD2 matching 8 bases. Per the germline V gene, CDR1 is DFQATT and CDR2 is SNEGSKA (reference sequence). The CDR3 sequence is 15 residues long. Unmatched junction bases numbered 11, after V lost 6 bases and J lost 5 bases. The CDR3 DNA sequence: TGCAGTGCAAGGACCGGGACTAGGAAGACCGGGGAGCTGTTTTTT. Translating gives CSARTGTRKTGELFF.

This rearrangement joins TRBV6-2 or TRBV6-3 to TRBJ1-4, with a weak D call TRBD1 (5 bases). The germline CDR1 and CDR2 sequences are MNHEY and SVGEGT. V lost 0 bases to trimming and J lost 0 bases, with 8 bases between them. The CDR3 is 16 residues long. This chain's CDR3 is CASSYSGGTTNEKLFF. The DNA for the CDR3 is TGTGCCAGCAGTTACTCCGGGGGGACAACTAATGAAAAACTGTTTTTT.

The chain recombines TRBV5-1 with TRBJ2-7, with 10 nucleotides matching TRBD2. Germline V gives CDR1 SGHRS, CDR2 YFSETQ. The CDR3 is 16 amino acids. With V trimmed by 4 bases and J by 3 bases, 10 bases remained unmatched. The CDR3 DNA is TGCGCCAGCAGCGCCTCTAGCGGGGGTCTTAACTACGAGCAGTACTTC. It translates to CASSASSGGLNYEQYF.

This chain joins TRBV12-3 or TRBV12-4 and TRBJ2-7; no definite D call. This CDR3 has 10 amino acids. V lost 8 bases, J lost 2 bases, and 4 bases lay in between. For the CDR3, the DNA is TGTGCCAGCGCCACCTACGAGCAGTACTTC. Its protein is CASATYEQYF.

This sequence joins TRBV4-2 and TRBJ1-4; tentative D call: TRBD1 (6 bases). From germline, CDR1 is LGHNA and CDR2 YNFKEQ. The CDR3 is 15 amino acids. V gave up 7 bases and J gave up 0 bases, with 12 bases separating them. CDR3 protein: CASTQGSATNEKLFF. As DNA, the CDR3 is TGTGCCAGCACCCAGGGGTCCGCAACTAATGAAAAACTGTTTTTT.

In this sample, this clonotype turned up many times. This chain links TRBV12-3 or TRBV12-4 with TRBJ2-2; no clear D. There are 13 residues in the CDR3. Trimming cost V 4 bases and J 4 bases, with 7 bases left between them. The CDR3 region is CASSSDGTGELFF. The CDR3 bases are TGTGCCAGCAGTTCCGACGGCACCGGGGAGCTGTTTTTT.

The V call is TRBV5-8, the J call TRBJ1-5; D is uncertain. Germline-derived CDR1 and CDR2 are SGHTS and YDEGEE. This CDR3 is 14 amino acids long. V was cut by 0 bases and J by 3 bases, with 7 bases left in between. The CDR3 loop reads CASSLVQDNQPQHF. In DNA, the CDR3 is TGTGCCAGCAGCTTGGTTCAGGACAATCAGCCCCAGCATTTT.

This clonotype was seen only a few times. The chain links TRBV19 to TRBJ2-5; weak D call: TRBD1 (6 bases). Germline V lookup: CDR1 LNHDA, CDR2 SQIVND (reference sequence). Trimming stripped 6 bases from V and 0 bases from J, with 14 bases between. CDR3 size: 15 residues. CDR3 nucleotides: TGTGCCAGTAGCCGGACAGAGTTGTACCAAGAGACCCAGTACTTC. This gives the protein CASSRTELYQETQYF.

This chain links TRBV4-3 with TRBJ1-1; TRBD1 might be the D (5 bases). The CDR3 is 15 residues long. The germline V and J ends were trimmed by 3 bases and 0 bases, with 11 bases remaining between them. The V gene's germline CDR1 is LGHNA and CDR2 YSLEER. The CDR3 is CASSQEAGVNTEAFF. For the CDR3, the DNA is TGCGCCAGCAGCCAGGAGGCGGGGGTGAACACTGAAGCTTTCTTT.

The chain links TRBV4-3 to TRBJ2-5; the D gene is possibly TRBD2 (6 bases). The CDR3 totals 15 residues. From germline, CDR1 is LGHNA and CDR2 YSLEER. Trimming removed 1 base from V and 1 base from J, with 10 bases in between. The CDR3, as DNA: TGCGCCAGCAGCCAAGGGAGGGCAGTCCAAGAGACCCAGTACTTC. This sequence encodes CASSQGRAVQETQYF.

This clonotype showed up just a few times. The V gene is TRBV20-1, the J gene TRBJ2-3; D is undetermined. The V end lost 4 bases, the J end lost 2 bases, and 13 bases lay between the germline ends. The length of the CDR3 is 14 residues. CDR1 DFQATT and CDR2 SNEGSKA come from the germline V gene (reference sequence). CDR3 loop: CSAKTWRLTDTQYF. CDR3 coding DNA: TGCAGTGCTAAGACGTGGCGTCTCACAGATACGCAGTATTTT.